This T cell receptor (beta chain) was observed in a study of cytomegalovirus exposure and HLA in healthy donors (dated by TCRdb to the late 2010s). Background for the entire study: An earlier analysis of approximately 600 of the donors reported 250 to 350 Gb of sequence data and 117 million unique TCR beta sequences from about 180 million T cells. Five DR-DQ haplotypes were treated as single units for association and clustering because of strong linkage in the cohort. Approximately 300 gigabases of sequencing data and 70 million to 100 million unique TCR sequences were included in an early release covering under 650 HLA-typed donors. Among 398 genotyped donors of the cohort, an average of about 240,000 unique TCR beta nucleotide sequences were sequenced per donor, roughly 20% of them non-productive. A separate validation cohort of about 110 different subjects was used in addition to the roughly 700-subject first cohort. High-throughput TCR immunosequencing, statistical association of individual TCRs with disease status, and machine learning were combined to predict cytomegalovirus infection status. Rather than using new phenotypic data, the later analysis identified candidate immune exposures from TCR beta sequences and from how often those sequences occurred across donors. HLA typing covered class I and class II loci at four-digit resolution. Genome-wide SNP genotypes for about three fifths of the roughly 700 donors were used in a later genetic analysis, which treated that subset as a discovery cohort. The study profiled the T cell repertoires of 500 to 800 subjects by immunosequencing and related them to cytomegalovirus serostatus. The aim of the study was to test whether cataloging public T cell receptors could identify signatures of past pathogen exposure. A later analysis re-analyzed previously published TCR beta repertoires from roughly 630 donors and added high-resolution HLA genotyping to study TCR occurrence patterns. Donor age, sex, ethnicity and CMV serostatus were compiled together with the repertoire data. All discovery cohort repertoires had been generated on a single sequencing platform. Typing coverage varied by locus: roughly 629-640 donors for A, B, C, DRB1 and DQB1; under 550 for DQA1; about 590 for DPA1; under 490 for DPB1. Of the roughly 410 genotyped donors, less than 85% were placed in the genetic ancestry cluster associated with self-reported Caucasian donors. To decide whether each TCR beta V gene segment behaved as functional or pseudogenic, an earlier analysis of approximately 600 of the donors relied on high-throughput TCR beta sequencing.

The cohort consisted of 600 or so healthy bone marrow donors. Cohort members were all nominally healthy when sampled, although unrecorded immune exposures were likely present. The donor tested CMV seropositive and was one of the 289 seropositive cohort members. A peripheral blood sample was collected from each donor, and TCR beta sequencing was performed on peripheral blood mononuclear cells. The Qiagen DNeasy Blood Extraction Kit was used to extract genomic DNA from the blood cell samples. The library was obtained by the immunoSEQ multiplex PCR assay. A mixture of 60 forward primers for TCR Vbeta segments and 13 reverse primers for TCR Jbeta segments was used in the multiplex PCR. Amplification of the CDR3 region of rearranged TCR beta genes was performed with a multiplex PCR assay on genomic DNA. The Illumina HiSeq System was used to sequence the amplified TCR beta libraries as 87-base-pair reads. Processing in the source paper ran as follows. A later analysis counted tens of millions of unique TCR beta chains across the 690 or so repertoires, and some 11 million of these chains were shared by at least two donors. Raw reads were error-corrected and collapsed into unique sequences by a nearest-neighbor algorithm in which closely related sequences were merged to remove PCR and sequencing errors. CDR3 sequences were aligned to IMGT reference sequences to assign V, D and J gene segments. Each retained sequence needed at least a six-nucleotide match to both a V gene segment and a J gene segment. Rearrangements were called productive when the CDR3 lacked stop codons and stayed in frame with V and J; all others were non-productive. Following IMGT convention, CDR3 was defined as the stretch from the second conserved V-encoded cysteine up to the conserved J-encoded phenylalanine. The earlier analysis of some 580 of the donors excluded any sequence lacking an unambiguous match to a single V gene segment. In an earlier analysis of some 590 of the donors, a V segment was called functional when productive rearrangements were above 56.7%, and segregating when the standard deviation between donors exceeded 5%. To diagnose cytomegalovirus status from the catalog of TCR beta chain sequences, a statistical classification framework was built. V and J gene assignment, in a later analysis, came from comparing TCR nucleotide sequences with IMGT/GENE-DB human TR gene sequences. A later analysis assigned CDR3 sequences and most-parsimonious VDJ recombination scenarios with the TCRdist pipeline. A later analysis defined each TCR beta chain by its CDR3 amino acid sequence plus V-gene family, and excluded reads lacking a unique V-gene family. As a way to deal with suspected cross-contamination and a sequencing artifact, a later analysis dropped roughly 620 nucleotide sequences that were highly shared and had low generation probability. A later analysis calculated a clonal expansion index for each public chain from normalized within-repertoire ranks of inferred template counts. In a later analysis, generation probabilities were computed using a VDJ recombination model fitted to out-of-frame rearrangements, and the results were checked against IGoR. In a later analysis, hypergeometric tests were used to score TCR-TCR, TCR-HLA and TCR-CMV co-occurrence, with a repertoire-size bias correction applied to TCR pairs. A later analysis estimated false discovery rates by permuting HLA or CMV assignments 20 times. In a later analysis, co-occurring TCRs were grouped using DBSCAN, with TCRdist sequence similarity added in when clustering inside HLA-allele-positive subsets. Co-occurrence clustering excluded repertoires with fewer than 30,000 or more than 120,000 public chains, plus five with anomalous nucleotide sharing. What TCRdb holds here is the immuneACCESS table cut down to in-frame rearrangements. Part of the clones is not present; checked against another copy, under half of the missing clones reflect an unresolved V gene, and the others are unexplained. V, J and clone size reflect that table, while D and trimming were determined from the DNA. The sample records about 170,000 clones, approximately 80% of which are singletons. The ten largest account for roughly 4.8% of the sample.

What the study reported, not specific to this receptor: In the study, approximately 150 TCR beta chains were listed as associated with cytomegalovirus. Most TCR sequences were observed very rarely across donors, whereas some public TCRs were present in many individuals. When HLA alleles, especially DR and DQ, strongly co-occurred, attributing TCR associations to individual alleles was difficult. In a later analysis, most CMV-associated TCR beta chains were found to appear HLA-restricted, with HLA associations seemingly driven largely by CMV exposure. In both the original and validation cohorts, the classifier was reported to diagnose cytomegalovirus status with high specificity and sensitivity. V-gene and J-gene trimming of TCR beta chains was associated with a missense DCLRE1C variant in a later genetic analysis, and the association was replicated in an independent cohort. The authors suggested that the approach could potentially be generalized to other disease states and immunological phenotypes. A cluster of highly shared sequence variants was judged likely to be a technical artifact of the sequencing pipeline. According to a later analysis, TCR association rates differed among HLA loci, with DRB1 alleles showing the most associated TCRs and HLA-C alleles showing the fewest. In a later analysis, HLA-associated TCR beta chains showed more clonal expansion and lower generation probabilities than non-associated chains that were equally common. A later analysis reported that several top co-occurrence clusters appeared linked to parvovirus B19, influenza, CMV and Epstein-Barr virus. Three of the identified cytomegalovirus-associated TCR beta chains were confirmed in vitro to be specific for cytomegalovirus antigens. A further reported finding was that TCR beta sequences accurately predicted the HLA-A and HLA-B alleles for most subjects in the first cohort. Because HLA typing was unavailable for some donors at each locus, only the typed subset was used in association tests. The presence/absence analyses assumed that sequencing depth was roughly uniform across donors, and that assumption may not be true. An earlier analysis of 587 of the donors showed that most TCR beta V segments appeared in productive rearrangements either about 87% or about 30% of the time, which broadly matched IMGT annotations. Compared with the approximately 670-donor mean, donors in an Asian-associated ancestry cluster had fewer N-insertions in productive TCRs, according to a later genetic analysis. Because counts were too low, more than 15 rarely observed V segments, including chromosome 9 orphons, were excluded from the earlier analysis of around 590 of the donors. The only immune exposure information available for the cohort was CMV serostatus. A later analysis associated about 17,000 TCR beta sequences with specific HLA alleles at a false discovery rate of 0.05. Correlated functional status among segregating V segments might be attributable to linkage disequilibrium, but an unknown experimental factor could not be ruled out. The cohort was sequenced for TCR beta chains only, and without alpha or paired-chain data the features that could be detected were limited.

On this clone itself: Its specific antigen is unknown. No much larger clone is present one base from it, and per-base qualities are unavailable.

The clonotype was recovered from a woman in her 50s in good health and CMV-seropositive. The source material was PBMCs.

The sequence in DNA is TGTGCCAACTTAGACAGTAACTATGGCTACACCTTC. Its coded protein is CANLDSNYGYTF. The V and J segments used are TRBV10-3 and TRBJ1-2; D gene: possibly TRBD1, on 5 matching bases. The germline V gene sets CDR1 to ENHRY and CDR2 to SYGVKD. Reading from cysteine to phenylalanine, the CDR3 counts 12 amino acids. Kept here is only the CDR3 DNA, which spans 36 bases and is read in frame from base 1. V drops 10 bases and J drops 1 base, leaving 10 bases in between.